The 18 T cell receptor beta chains presented below share a single source sample, sequenced in a study of HIV-infected patients and healthy controls. Around 450 ng RNA was reverse transcribed with alpha and beta constant-region primers. Alpha and beta chain libraries were made separately by chain-specific third strand synthesis with multiplexing indices. TCRdb re-analysed the 5' RACE reads in MiXCR, keeping a single row per CDR3 protein. The sample has about 10,000 distinct CDR3 sequences; just over 8% are singletons. No cell fractionation was done, so the repertoire covers all unsorted peripheral blood T cells. Sequencing was carried out using blood. The origin of the receptors is an adult in good health.

This chain uses TRBV5-1 with TRBJ1-1; D gene uncertain. Between the trimmed V and J ends, which lost 4 bases and 1 base, there was a span of 11 bases. The CDR3 covers 14 residues. The germline V gene has CDR1 SGHRS and CDR2 YFSETQ. The CDR3 spells CASSSGDRNTEAFF. The CDR3 coding sequence is TGCGCCAGCAGCAGCGGCGACCGGAACACTGAAGCTTTCTTT.

Comment on this clonotype: A single base separates this from a much larger clone, so it may be a read error. The chain recombines TRBV7-2 with TRBJ1-1, with D possibly TRBD1 on 5 matching bases. CDR1 and CDR2 from the germline V gene are SGHTA and FQGNSA. Trimming stripped 0 bases from V and 6 bases from J, with 11 bases between. The CDR3 extends over 14 amino acids. The CDR3 loop is CASSLAVGHPEAFF. CDR3 bases: TGTGCCAGCAGCTTAGCTGTGGGGCATCCTGAAGCTTTCTTT.

This clonotype has at least ten counts. CDR3 amino acids: CASSLVVGDFDYEQYF. As DNA, the CDR3 is TGTGCCAGCAGCTTGGTGGTCGGGGACTTCGACTACGAGCAGTACTTC. This chain connects TRBV5-8 to TRBJ2-7; possible D gene TRBD2, 6 bases. Per the germline V gene, CDR1 is SGHTS and CDR2 is YDEGEE. This CDR3 has 16 residues. Deletions cut 0 bases from V and 3 bases from J, with 16 bases between.

This clonotype is classed as medium-sized. This rearrangement joins TRBV6-1 to TRBJ2-6; D possibly corresponds to TRBD1 (5 bases). Looked up from germline, CDR1 is MNHNS and CDR2 is SASEGT. The CDR3 sequence is 15 residues long. V was shortened by 4 bases and J by 0 bases, with 7 bases between the two germline ends. As DNA, the CDR3 is TGTGCCAGCAGTGGACAGATCTCTGGGGCCAACGTCCTGACTTTC. Amino acids: CASSGQISGANVLTF.

This clonotype has a count of ten or more. The chain is built from TRBV18 and TRBJ1-3; 9 bases align to TRBD1. Trimming removed 6 bases from V and 0 bases from J; junction bases left unmatched: 6. The CDR3 is 16 amino acids. Germline-derived CDR1 and CDR2 are KGHSH and LQKENI. CDR3 loop: CASSTGTGSSGNTIYF. Here the CDR3 DNA reads TGTGCCAGCTCGACCGGGACAGGGAGCTCTGGAAACACCATATATTTT.

This clonotype counts as medium-sized (0.01 to 0.1%). The chain joins TRBV30 to TRBJ1-2, with a possible D match to TRBD1 (5 bases). The CDR3 loop spans 13 amino acids. Germline lookup yields CDR1 GTSNPN and CDR2 SVGIG (reference sequence). Trimming took 7 bases from V and 2 from J, leaving 14 bases between them. The CDR3 protein is CASPTASNYGYTF. CDR3 nucleotide sequence: TGTGCCTCGCCGACAGCCTCGAACTATGGCTACACCTTC.

The sample holds a few counts of this clonotype. The chain joins TRBV29-1 to TRBJ1-1; D is unclear. Germline assignment: CDR1 SQVTM and CDR2 ANQGSEA. V was cut by 5 bases and J by 6 bases, with 19 bases left in between. The CDR3 length is 14 residues. The CDR3 region is CSVFSREQGSEAFF. The CDR3, as DNA: TGCAGCGTTTTCTCTCGGGAGCAAGGCTCTGAAGCTTTCTTT.

By share of the sample, this clonotype is medium-sized. The chain combines TRBV20-1 with TRBJ1-2; tentative D call: TRBD1 (6 bases). Germline V gene sequence: CDR1 DFQATT, CDR2 SNEGSKA (reference sequence). The CDR3 consists of 12 residues. Trimming removed 3 bases from V and 4 bases from J, with 9 bases in between. The CDR3 spells CSARHRVYGYTF. CDR3 DNA sequence: TGCAGTGCTAGGCACAGGGTCTATGGCTACACCTTC.

This clonotype is medium-sized (0.01 to 0.1%). This chain links TRBV7-8 with TRBJ2-3; perhaps TRBD2 as D (5 bases). Germline V CDR1 and CDR2: SGHVS, FQNEAQ. The CDR3 is made up of 16 amino acids. V lost 0 bases to trimming and J lost 6 bases, with 16 bases between them. The CDR3 nucleotides read TGTGCCAGCAGCTTAGCCTCGAGACAAATAGCGGATACGCAGTATTTT. This encodes CASSLASRQIADTQYF.

By sample share, this clonotype is medium-sized (0.01 to 0.1%). The rearrangement links TRBV6-5 to TRBJ2-7; 10 nucleotides align to TRBD2. Trimming removed 7 bases from V and 6 bases from J; junction bases left unmatched: 3. The germline gives CDR1 MNHEY, CDR2 SVGAGI. The CDR3 sequence is 12 residues long. CDR3 bases: TGTGCCAGCACAGCGGGGGGGCGCGAGCAGTACTTC. Translated, it gives CASTAGGREQYF.

This clonotype showed up many times. The gene calls are TRBV6-5 and TRBJ2-7, with TRBD1 identical over 10 bases. Germline CDR1 is MNHEY and CDR2 is SVGAGI. The trim removed 0 bases at V and 4 bases at J, leaving 9 bases unmatched. This CDR3 has 17 amino acids. The DNA of the CDR3 is TGTGCCAGCAGTTACTCTATGGGGGGACAGGGGTTATACGAGCAGTACTTC. The encoded protein is CASSYSMGGQGLYEQYF.

This chain uses TRBV7-9 with TRBJ1-4; a possible D gene is TRBD1 (5 bases). CDR3 length: 15 residues. From germline, CDR1 is SEHNR and CDR2 FQNEAQ (reference sequence). Between the trimmed V and J ends, which lost 1 base and 10 bases, there was a span of 16 bases. The CDR3 sequence: CASSLGDDLRGKLFF. The CDR3 DNA reads TGTGCCAGCAGCTTAGGGGACGATCTCCGCGGAAAACTGTTTTTT. Full variable domain (missing parts from reference TRBV7-9 and TRBJ1-4): DTGVSQNPRHKITKRGQNVTFRCDPISEHNRLYWYRQTLGQGPEFLTYFQNEAQLEKSRLLSDRFSAERPKGSFSTLEIQRTEQGDSAMYLCASSLGDDLRGKLFFGSGTQLSVL.

This clonotype was picked up a small number of times. The chain has TRBV20-1 and TRBJ2-7; 8 nucleotides line up with TRBD1. The CDR3 consists of 13 residues. The V gene end was trimmed by 2 bases and the J gene end by 4 bases; junction bases not matched to a gene: 4. Germline V gives CDR1 DFQATT, CDR2 SNEGSKA (reference sequence). The CDR3 bases are TGCAGTGCTAGACGGACAGGGCTTTACGAGCAGTACTTC. Its translation: CSARRTGLYEQYF.

This clonotype has ten or more counts. The chain carries TRBV2 and TRBJ2-5, with 8 bases that match TRBD1. CDR1 and CDR2 from the germline V gene are SNHLY and FYNNEI. The CDR3 totals 15 residues. Trimming removed 5 bases from V and 7 bases from J; junction bases left unmatched: 12. The CDR3 is CASSPPGRGLGTQYF. DNA of the CDR3: TGTGCCAGCAGTCCTCCCGGCAGGGGGCTTGGGACCCAGTACTTC.

This clonotype was seen ten or more times. This chain links TRBV28 with TRBJ2-4; a possible D gene is TRBD1 (5 bases). Germline V gene sequence: CDR1 MDHEN, CDR2 SYDVKM. This CDR3 is built from 15 residues. The germline V and J ends were trimmed by 5 bases and 0 bases, with 11 bases remaining between them. CDR3 sequence (DNA): TGTGCCAGCAGTCCCTCTGACAGAGCCAAAAACATTCAGTACTTC. Encoded protein: CASSPSDRAKNIQYF.

Ten or more counts support this clonotype. The gene calls are TRBV6-5 and TRBJ2-3; D remains ambiguous. Trimming removed 6 bases from V and 1 base from J, with 8 bases in between. The CDR3 totals 13 residues. In germline, CDR1 is MNHEY, CDR2 SVGAGI. The chain's CDR3 is CASRIVGTDTQYF. CDR3 DNA sequence: TGTGCCAGCAGGATAGTTGGCACAGATACGCAGTATTTT.

The CDR3, as DNA: TGTGCCAGCAGTCCCCGCCTAGCGGGGCAGCACGAGCAGTACTTC. Translated: CASSPRLAGQHEQYF. This chain uses TRBV28 with TRBJ2-7, with 9 bases identical to TRBD2. CDR3 length: 15 amino acids. J was trimmed by 5 bases and V by 5 bases; bases with no gene match: 10. The germline V gene has CDR1 MDHEN and CDR2 SYDVKM.

This clonotype rates as medium-sized. This sequence joins TRBV5-6 and TRBJ2-1; a weak D match, TRBD2 (5 bases). V dropped 0 bases and J dropped 2 bases, with 9 bases sitting between them. Germline CDR1 and CDR2: SGHDT and YYEEEE. There are 15 residues in the CDR3. The CDR3 DNA follows: TGTGCCAGCAGCTTGGGAGGGAAAGCCTACAATGAGCAGTTCTTC. This sequence encodes CASSLGGKAYNEQFF.